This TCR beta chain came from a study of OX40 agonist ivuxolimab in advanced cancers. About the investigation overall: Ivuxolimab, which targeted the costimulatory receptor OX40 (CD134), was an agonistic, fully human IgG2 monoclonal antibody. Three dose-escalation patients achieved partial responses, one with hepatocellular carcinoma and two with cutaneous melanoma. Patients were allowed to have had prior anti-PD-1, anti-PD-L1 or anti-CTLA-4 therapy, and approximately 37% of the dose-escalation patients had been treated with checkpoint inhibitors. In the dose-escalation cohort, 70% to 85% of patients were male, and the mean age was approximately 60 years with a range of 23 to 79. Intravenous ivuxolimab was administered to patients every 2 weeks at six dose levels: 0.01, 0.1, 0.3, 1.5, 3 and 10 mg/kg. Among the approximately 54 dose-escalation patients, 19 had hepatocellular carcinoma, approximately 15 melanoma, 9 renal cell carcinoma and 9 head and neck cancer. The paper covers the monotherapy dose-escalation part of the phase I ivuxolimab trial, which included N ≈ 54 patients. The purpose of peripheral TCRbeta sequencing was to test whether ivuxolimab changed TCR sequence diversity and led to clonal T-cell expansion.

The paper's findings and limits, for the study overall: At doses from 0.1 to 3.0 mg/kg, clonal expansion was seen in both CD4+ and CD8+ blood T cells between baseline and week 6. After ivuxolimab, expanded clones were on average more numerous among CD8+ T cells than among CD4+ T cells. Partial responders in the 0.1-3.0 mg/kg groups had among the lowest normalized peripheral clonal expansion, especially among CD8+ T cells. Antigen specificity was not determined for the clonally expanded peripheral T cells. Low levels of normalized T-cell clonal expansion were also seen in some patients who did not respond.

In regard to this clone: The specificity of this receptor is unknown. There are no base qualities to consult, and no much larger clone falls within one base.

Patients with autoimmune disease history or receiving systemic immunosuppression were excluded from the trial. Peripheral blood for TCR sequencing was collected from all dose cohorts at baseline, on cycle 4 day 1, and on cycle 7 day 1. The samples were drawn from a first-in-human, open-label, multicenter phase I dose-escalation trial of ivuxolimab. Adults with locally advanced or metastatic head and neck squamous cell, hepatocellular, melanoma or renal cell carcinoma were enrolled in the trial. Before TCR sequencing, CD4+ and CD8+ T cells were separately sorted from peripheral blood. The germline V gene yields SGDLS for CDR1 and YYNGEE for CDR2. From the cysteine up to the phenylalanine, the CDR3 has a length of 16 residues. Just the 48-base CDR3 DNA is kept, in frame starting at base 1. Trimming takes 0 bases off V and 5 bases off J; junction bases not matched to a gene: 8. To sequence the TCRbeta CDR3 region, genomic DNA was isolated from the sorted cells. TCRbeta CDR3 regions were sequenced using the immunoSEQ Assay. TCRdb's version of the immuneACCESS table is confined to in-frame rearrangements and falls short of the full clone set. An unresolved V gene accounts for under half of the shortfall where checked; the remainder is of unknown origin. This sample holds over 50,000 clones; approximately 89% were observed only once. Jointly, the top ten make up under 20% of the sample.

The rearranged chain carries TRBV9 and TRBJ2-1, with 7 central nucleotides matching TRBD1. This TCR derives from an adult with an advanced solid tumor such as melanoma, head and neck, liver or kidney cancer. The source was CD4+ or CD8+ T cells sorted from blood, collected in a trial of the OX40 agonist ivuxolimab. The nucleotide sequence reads TGTGCCAGCAGCGTAGAGGGGACAGCTACTAACAATGAGCAGTTCTTC. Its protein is CASSVEGTATNNEQFF.